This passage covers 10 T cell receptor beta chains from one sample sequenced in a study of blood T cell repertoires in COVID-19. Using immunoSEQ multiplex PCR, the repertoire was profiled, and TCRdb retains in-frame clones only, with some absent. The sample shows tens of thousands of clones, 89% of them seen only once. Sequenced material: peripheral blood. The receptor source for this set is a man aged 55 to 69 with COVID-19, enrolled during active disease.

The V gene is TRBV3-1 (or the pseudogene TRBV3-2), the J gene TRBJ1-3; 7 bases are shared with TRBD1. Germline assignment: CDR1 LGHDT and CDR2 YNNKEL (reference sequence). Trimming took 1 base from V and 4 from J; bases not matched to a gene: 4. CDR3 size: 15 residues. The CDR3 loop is CASSQVTGPGNTIYF. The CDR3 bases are TGTGCCAGCAGCCAAGTGACAGGGCCCGGAAACACCATATATTTT.

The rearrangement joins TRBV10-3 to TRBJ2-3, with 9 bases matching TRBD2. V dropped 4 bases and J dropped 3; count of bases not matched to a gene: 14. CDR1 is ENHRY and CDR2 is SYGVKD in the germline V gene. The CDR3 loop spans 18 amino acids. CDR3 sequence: CAISGPNSGSRGTDTQYF. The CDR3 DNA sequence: TGTGCCATCAGTGGGCCGAATAGCGGGAGTAGGGGGACAGATACGCAGTATTTT.

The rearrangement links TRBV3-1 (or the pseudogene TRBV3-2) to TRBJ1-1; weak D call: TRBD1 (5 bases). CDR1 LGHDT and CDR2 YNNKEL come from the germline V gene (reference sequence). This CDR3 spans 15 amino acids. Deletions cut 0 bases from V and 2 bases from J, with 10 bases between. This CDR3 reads CASSQDWGENTEAFF. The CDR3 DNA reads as TGTGCCAGCAGCCAAGACTGGGGGGAAAACACTGAAGCTTTCTTT.

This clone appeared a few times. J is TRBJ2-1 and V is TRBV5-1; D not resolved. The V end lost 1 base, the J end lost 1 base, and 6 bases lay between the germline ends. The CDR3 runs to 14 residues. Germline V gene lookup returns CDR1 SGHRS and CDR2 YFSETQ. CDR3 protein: CASSLPGSYNEQFF. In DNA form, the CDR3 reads TGCGCCAGCAGCTTGCCAGGTTCCTACAATGAGCAGTTCTTC.

The CDR3 reads CASSLPTSLGTDEQFF. In DNA, the CDR3 is TGTGCCAGCAGCCTCCCGACTAGTCTTGGTACCGATGAGCAGTTCTTC. The V gene is TRBV3-1 (or the pseudogene TRBV3-2), the J gene TRBJ2-1, with D perhaps matching TRBD2 (6 bases). The V gene lost 4 bases and the J gene lost 8 bases, with 21 bases spanning the gap. Germline CDR1 reads LGHDT; CDR2 reads YNNKEL (reference sequence). CDR3 size: 16 residues.

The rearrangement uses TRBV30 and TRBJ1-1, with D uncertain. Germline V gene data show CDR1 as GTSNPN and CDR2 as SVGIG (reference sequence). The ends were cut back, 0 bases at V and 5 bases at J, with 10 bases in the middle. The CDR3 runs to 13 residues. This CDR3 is CAWSVYGGTEAFF. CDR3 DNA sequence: TGTGCCTGGAGTGTATATGGAGGGACTGAAGCTTTCTTT.

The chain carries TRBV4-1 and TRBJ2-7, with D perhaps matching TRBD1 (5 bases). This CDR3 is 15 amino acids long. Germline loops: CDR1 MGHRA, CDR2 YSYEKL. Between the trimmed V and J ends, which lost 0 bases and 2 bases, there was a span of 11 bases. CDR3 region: CASSQDRTTAYEQYF. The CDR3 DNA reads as TGCGCCAGCAGCCAAGATAGGACAACAGCCTACGAGCAGTACTTC.

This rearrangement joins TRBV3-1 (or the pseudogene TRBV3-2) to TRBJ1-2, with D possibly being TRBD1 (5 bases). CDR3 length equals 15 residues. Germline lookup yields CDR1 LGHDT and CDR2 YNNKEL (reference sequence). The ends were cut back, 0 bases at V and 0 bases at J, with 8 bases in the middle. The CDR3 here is CASSQDGGANYGYTF. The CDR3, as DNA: TGTGCCAGCAGCCAAGATGGAGGGGCTAACTATGGCTACACCTTC.

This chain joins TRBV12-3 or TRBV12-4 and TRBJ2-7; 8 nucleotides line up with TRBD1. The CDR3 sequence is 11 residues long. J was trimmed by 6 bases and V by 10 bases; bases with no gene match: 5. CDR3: CATGTGGEQYF. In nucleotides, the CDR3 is TGTGCCACGGGGACAGGCGGCGAGCAGTACTTC.

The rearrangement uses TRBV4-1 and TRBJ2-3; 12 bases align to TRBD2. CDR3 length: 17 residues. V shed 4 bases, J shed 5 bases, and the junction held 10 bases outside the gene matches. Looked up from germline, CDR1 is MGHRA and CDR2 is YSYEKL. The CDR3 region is CASSLRLAGGWGDTQYF. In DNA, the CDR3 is TGCGCCAGCAGCCTCCGGCTAGCGGGAGGGTGGGGAGATACGCAGTATTTT.